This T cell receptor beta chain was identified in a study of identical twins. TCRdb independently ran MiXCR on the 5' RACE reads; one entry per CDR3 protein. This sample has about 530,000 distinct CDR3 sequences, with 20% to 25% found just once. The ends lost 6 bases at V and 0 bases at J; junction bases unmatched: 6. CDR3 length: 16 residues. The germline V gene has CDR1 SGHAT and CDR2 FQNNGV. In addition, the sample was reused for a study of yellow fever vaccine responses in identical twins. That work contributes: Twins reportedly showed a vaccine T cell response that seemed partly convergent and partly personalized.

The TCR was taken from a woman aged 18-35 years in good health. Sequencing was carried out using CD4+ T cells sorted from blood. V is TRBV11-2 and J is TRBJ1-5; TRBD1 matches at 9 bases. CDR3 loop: CASSSQTGGSNQPQHF. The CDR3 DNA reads TGTGCCAGCAGTTCCCAGACAGGGGGTAGCAATCAGCCCCAGCATTTT.